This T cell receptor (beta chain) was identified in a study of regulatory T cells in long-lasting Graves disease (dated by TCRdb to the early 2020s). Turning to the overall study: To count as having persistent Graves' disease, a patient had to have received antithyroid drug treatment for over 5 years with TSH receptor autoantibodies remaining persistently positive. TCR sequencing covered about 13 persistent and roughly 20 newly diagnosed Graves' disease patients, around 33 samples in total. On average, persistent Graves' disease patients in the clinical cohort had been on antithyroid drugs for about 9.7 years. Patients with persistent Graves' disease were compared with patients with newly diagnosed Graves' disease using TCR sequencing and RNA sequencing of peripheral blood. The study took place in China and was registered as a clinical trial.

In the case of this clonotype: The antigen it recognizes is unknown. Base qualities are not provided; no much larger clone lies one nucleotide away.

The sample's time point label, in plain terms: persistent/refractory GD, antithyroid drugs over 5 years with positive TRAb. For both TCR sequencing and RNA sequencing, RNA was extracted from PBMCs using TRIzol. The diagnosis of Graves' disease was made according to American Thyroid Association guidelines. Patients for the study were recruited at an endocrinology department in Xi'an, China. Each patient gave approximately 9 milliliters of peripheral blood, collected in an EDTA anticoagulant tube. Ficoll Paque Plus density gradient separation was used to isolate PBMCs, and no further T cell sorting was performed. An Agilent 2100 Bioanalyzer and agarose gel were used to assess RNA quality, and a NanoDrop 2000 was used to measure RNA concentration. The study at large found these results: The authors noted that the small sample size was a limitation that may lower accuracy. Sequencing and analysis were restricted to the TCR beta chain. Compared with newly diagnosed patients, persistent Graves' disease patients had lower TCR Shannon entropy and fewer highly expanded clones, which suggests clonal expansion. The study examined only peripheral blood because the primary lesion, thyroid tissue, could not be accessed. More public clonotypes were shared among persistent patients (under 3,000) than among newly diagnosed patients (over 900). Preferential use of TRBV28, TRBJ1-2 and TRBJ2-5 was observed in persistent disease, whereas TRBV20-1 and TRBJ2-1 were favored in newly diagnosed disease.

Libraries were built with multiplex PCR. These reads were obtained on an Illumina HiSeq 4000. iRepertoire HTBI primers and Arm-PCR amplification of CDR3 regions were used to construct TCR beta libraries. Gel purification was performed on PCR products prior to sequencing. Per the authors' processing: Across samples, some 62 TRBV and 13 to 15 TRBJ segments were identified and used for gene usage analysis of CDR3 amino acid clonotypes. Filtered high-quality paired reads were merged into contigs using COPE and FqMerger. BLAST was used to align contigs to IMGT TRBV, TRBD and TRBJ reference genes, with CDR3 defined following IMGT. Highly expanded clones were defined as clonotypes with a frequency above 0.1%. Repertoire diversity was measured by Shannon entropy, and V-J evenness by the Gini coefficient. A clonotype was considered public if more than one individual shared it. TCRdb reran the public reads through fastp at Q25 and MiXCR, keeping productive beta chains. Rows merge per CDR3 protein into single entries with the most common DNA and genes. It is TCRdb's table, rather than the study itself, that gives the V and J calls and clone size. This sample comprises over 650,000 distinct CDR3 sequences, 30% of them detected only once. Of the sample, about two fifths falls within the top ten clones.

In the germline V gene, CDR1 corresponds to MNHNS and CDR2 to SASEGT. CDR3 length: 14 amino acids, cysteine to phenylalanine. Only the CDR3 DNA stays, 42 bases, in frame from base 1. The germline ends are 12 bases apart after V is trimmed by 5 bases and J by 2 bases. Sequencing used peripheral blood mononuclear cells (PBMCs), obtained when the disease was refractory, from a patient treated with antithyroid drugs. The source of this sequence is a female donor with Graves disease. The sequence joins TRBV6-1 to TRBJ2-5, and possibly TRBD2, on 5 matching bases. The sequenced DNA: TGTGCCAGCAGTCCCTACGAGGGTCAAGAGACCCAGTACTTC. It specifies CASSPYEGQETQYF.